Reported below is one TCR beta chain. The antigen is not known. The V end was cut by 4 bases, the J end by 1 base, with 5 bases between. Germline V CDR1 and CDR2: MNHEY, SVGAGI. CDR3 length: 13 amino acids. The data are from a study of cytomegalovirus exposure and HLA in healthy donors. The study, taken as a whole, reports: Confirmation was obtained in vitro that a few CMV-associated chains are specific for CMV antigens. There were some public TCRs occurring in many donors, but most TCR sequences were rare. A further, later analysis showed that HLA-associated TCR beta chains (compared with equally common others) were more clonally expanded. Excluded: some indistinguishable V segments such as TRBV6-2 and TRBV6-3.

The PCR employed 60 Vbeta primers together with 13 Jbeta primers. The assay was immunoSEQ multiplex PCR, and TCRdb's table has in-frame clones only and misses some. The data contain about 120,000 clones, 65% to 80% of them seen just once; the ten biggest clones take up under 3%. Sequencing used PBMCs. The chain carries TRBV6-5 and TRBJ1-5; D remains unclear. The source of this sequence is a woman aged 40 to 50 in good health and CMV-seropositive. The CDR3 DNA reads TGTGCCAGCAGTTTCCGGAGCAATCAGCCCCAGCATTTT. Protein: CASSFRSNQPQHF.